This T cell receptor beta chain appears in the sequencing data of a study of identical twins. Unique molecular identifiers were in the cDNA, with template-switch universal primer binding. TCRdb redid the calling of the 5' RACE reads with MiXCR, one entry per CDR3 protein. The profile shows about 570,000 distinct CDR3 sequences, approximately 10% of them singletons. Healthy Caucasian donors formed the entire cohort. As for this clonotype: The antigen is not known.

Notes on the study in general: Recombination models fit unrelated individuals' TCR alpha sharing but underestimated twins'. Partial confounding of zero-insertion analyses by invariant MAIT and iNKT cells was possible.

Germline loops: CDR1 GTSNPN, CDR2 SVGIG (reference sequence). The CDR3 spans 14 residues. V lost 2 bases and J 4 bases, leaving 15 bases between the germline ends. The same sample was also used in a study of yellow fever vaccine responses in identical twins.

Sequenced: PBMCs. This sequence was found in a woman aged 18 to 35 in good health. The chain links TRBV30 to TRBJ2-7, with D perhaps TRBD2 (7 bases). The CDR3 coding sequence is TGTGCCTGGAGTTTCGGGGGGCGCGGGTACGAGCAGTACTTC. Amino acids: CAWSFGGRGYEQYF.